This passage covers 16 T cell receptor beta chains from one sample sequenced in a study of technical replicates of blood from several donors. Generated by immunoSEQ multiplex PCR, the TCRdb table keeps only in-frame clones and is missing some. The sample includes around 80,000 clones, about 94% of them seen just once. What was sequenced was T cells isolated from PBMCs. The receptors stem from a human donor in good health.

This sequence joins TRBV6-5 and TRBJ2-1; 9 bases agree with TRBD2. Trimming at V came to 0 bases and at J to 7 bases, leaving 4 bases not matched to a gene. The CDR3 loop spans 15 amino acids. The V gene's germline CDR1 is MNHEY and CDR2 SVGAGI. The CDR3, as DNA: TGTGCCAGCAGTTACTCAACCACTAGCGGGAATGAGCAGTTCTTC. As protein: CASSYSTTSGNEQFF.

This chain uses TRBV4-3 with TRBJ2-1; TRBD2 matches at 8 bases. Germline lookup yields CDR1 LGHNA and CDR2 YSLEER. The length of the CDR3 is 16 residues. Trimming at V came to 1 base and at J to 6 bases, leaving 8 bases not matched to a gene. CDR3 in amino acids: CASSQAQRETGNEQFF. The CDR3, as DNA: TGCGCCAGCAGCCAAGCCCAGCGGGAGACGGGCAATGAGCAGTTCTTC.

DNA of the CDR3: TGTGCCAGCAGGGGGGACAGGGGACGAGGCTACACCTTC. Protein product: CASRGDRGRGYTF. J is TRBJ1-2 and V is TRBV28; TRBD1 aligns across 10 bases. The CDR3 has 13 residues. CDR1 and CDR2 (germline): MDHEN, SYDVKM. V dropped 6 bases and J dropped 8; count of bases not matched to a gene: 6.

V gene TRBV9 combines with J gene TRBJ2-1; 12 bases match TRBD2. The CDR3 sequence is 17 residues long. Trimming removed 3 bases from V and 3 bases from J; junction bases left unmatched: 7. The germline gives CDR1 SGDLS, CDR2 YYNGEE. The CDR3, as DNA: TGTGCCAGCAGCGACGGGACTAGCGGGCCTTTCTACAATGAGCAGTTCTTC. Amino acids: CASSDGTSGPFYNEQFF.

This clone was detected once. This sequence joins TRBV2 and TRBJ2-3; 12 bases are a match to TRBD2. The CDR3 loop spans 17 amino acids. Germline-derived CDR1 and CDR2 are SNHLY and FYNNEI. Trimming removed 5 bases from V and 2 bases from J; junction bases left unmatched: 8. The CDR3 nucleotides are TGTGCCAGCAGTTGGACTAGCGGGATTCAATCCACAGATACGCAGTATTTT. This translates into CASSWTSGIQSTDTQYF.

The chain employs TRBV10-3 and TRBJ2-3, with a possible D match to TRBD1 (6 bases). The V end was cut by 2 bases, the J end by 3 bases, with 18 bases between. Germline lookup yields CDR1 ENHRY and CDR2 SYGVKD. This CDR3 contains 17 residues. The CDR3 spells CAISEVTQGEGTDTQYF. DNA of the CDR3: TGTGCCATCAGTGAGGTGACACAGGGTGAGGGGACAGATACGCAGTATTTT.

The chain joins TRBV5-3 to TRBJ2-1; D possibly corresponds to TRBD2 (6 bases). TRBV5-3 is an ORF, and what it does is uncertain. V was trimmed by 4 bases and J by 8 bases, leaving 16 bases between them. CDR3 length: 14 residues. CDR3 nucleotides: TGTGCCAGAAGCACGAAAGCGGGTGCCGATGAGCAGTTCTTC. Protein sequence: CARSTKAGADEQFF.

The V gene is TRBV15, the J gene TRBJ1-4, with D tentatively TRBD1 (5 bases). CDR1 LNHNV and CDR2 YYDKDF come from the germline V gene (reference sequence). The CDR3 loop spans 15 amino acids. The V end was cut by 7 bases, the J end by 8 bases, with 20 bases between. CDR3 protein: CATIPYGAQSEKLFF. The CDR3 DNA reads TGTGCCACCATCCCTTATGGGGCCCAGAGCGAAAAACTGTTTTTT.

The J gene is TRBJ1-2, the V gene TRBV6-5, with 10 bases that match TRBD1. Germline CDR1 MNHEY, CDR2 SVGAGI. This CDR3 has 13 amino acids. After removal of 5 bases from V and 8 bases from J, the junction contained 5 bases not matched to a gene. The DNA of the CDR3 is TGTGCCAGCAGTCGGACAGGGGGTCAGGGCTACACCTTC. It codes for CASSRTGGQGYTF.

V and J are TRBV27 and TRBJ2-7, with TRBD1 as a possible D gene (5 bases). Germline CDR1 MNHEY, CDR2 SMNVEV (reference sequence). The V end was cut by 3 bases, the J end by 2 bases, with 8 bases between. The CDR3 runs to 13 residues. This CDR3 is CASSLTATYEQYF. In DNA form, the CDR3 reads TGTGCCAGCAGTTTGACAGCCACCTACGAGCAGTACTTC.

The rearrangement joins TRBV19 to TRBJ2-7, with D perhaps matching TRBD2 (5 bases). In germline, CDR1 is LNHDA, CDR2 SQIVND (reference sequence). V lost 5 bases and J 0 bases, leaving 14 bases between the germline ends. The CDR3 runs to 15 residues. This CDR3 reads CASSSGLGFSYEQYF. The CDR3 bases are TGTGCCAGTAGTTCCGGACTGGGCTTCTCCTACGAGCAGTACTTC.

This sequence joins TRBV4-3 and TRBJ1-5; a weak D match, TRBD1 (5 bases). CDR1 is LGHNA, CDR2 YSLEER, per germline. The V end lost 0 bases, the J end lost 4 bases, and 7 bases lay between the germline ends. This CDR3 has 14 residues. CDR3 nucleotide sequence: TGCGCCAGCAGCCAAGACGGGGGGAATCAGCCCCAGCATTTT. Amino acid sequence: CASSQDGGNQPQHF.

The rearrangement joins TRBV5-4 to TRBJ1-1; D is perhaps TRBD1 (5 bases). Germline lookup yields CDR1 SGHNT and CDR2 YYREEE (reference sequence). V lost 4 bases to trimming and J lost 7 bases, with 11 bases between them. CDR3 length: 12 amino acids. CDR3: CASSGPTGEAFF. The CDR3 DNA is TGTGCCAGCAGCGGCCCCACAGGTGAAGCTTTCTTT.

This clone was seen just once. This chain uses TRBV12-5 with TRBJ2-5, with 8 bases fitting TRBD1. The length of the CDR3 is 13 residues. CDR1 is LGHNT, CDR2 FRNRAP, per germline. V lost 5 bases and J lost 5; bases outside the gene matches: 4. The CDR3 sequence is CASGARGHETQYF. DNA of the CDR3: TGTGCTAGTGGTGCCAGGGGGCATGAGACCCAGTACTTC.

The chain uses TRBV6-1 and TRBJ1-5, with D unclear. V was shortened by 2 bases and J by 5 bases, with 13 bases between the two germline ends. The CDR3 consists of 15 residues. Germline CDR1 and CDR2: MNHNS and SASEGT. The CDR3 loop is CASSEYRSKHQPQHF. The CDR3 DNA reads as TGTGCCAGCAGTGAATATCGTTCTAAGCATCAGCCCCAGCATTTT.

This clone was seen just once. This chain uses TRBV5-1 with TRBJ2-7; 7 bases map to TRBD2. Looked up from germline, CDR1 is SGHRS and CDR2 is YFSETQ. The CDR3 extends over 15 amino acids. Losses at the gene ends were 1 base for V and 5 bases for J; bases not matched to a gene: 9. The CDR3 sequence: CASSLMAGDGNEQYF. CDR3 DNA: TGCGCCAGCAGCTTGATGGCGGGAGATGGCAACGAGCAGTACTTC.